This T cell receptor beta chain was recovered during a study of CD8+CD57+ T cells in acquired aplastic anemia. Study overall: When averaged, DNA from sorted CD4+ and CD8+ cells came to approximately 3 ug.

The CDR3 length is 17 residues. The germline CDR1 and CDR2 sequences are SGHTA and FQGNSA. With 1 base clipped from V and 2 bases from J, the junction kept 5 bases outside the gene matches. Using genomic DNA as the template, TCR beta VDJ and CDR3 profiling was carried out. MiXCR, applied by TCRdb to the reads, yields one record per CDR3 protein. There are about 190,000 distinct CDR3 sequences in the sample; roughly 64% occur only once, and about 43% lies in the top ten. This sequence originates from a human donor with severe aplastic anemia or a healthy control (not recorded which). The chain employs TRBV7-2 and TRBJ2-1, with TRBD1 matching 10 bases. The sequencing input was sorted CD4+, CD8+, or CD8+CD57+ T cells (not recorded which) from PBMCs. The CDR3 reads CASSLVDRGRTYNEQFF. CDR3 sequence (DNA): TGTGCCAGCAGCTTAGTAGACAGGGGGCGGACCTACAATGAGCAGTTCTTC.